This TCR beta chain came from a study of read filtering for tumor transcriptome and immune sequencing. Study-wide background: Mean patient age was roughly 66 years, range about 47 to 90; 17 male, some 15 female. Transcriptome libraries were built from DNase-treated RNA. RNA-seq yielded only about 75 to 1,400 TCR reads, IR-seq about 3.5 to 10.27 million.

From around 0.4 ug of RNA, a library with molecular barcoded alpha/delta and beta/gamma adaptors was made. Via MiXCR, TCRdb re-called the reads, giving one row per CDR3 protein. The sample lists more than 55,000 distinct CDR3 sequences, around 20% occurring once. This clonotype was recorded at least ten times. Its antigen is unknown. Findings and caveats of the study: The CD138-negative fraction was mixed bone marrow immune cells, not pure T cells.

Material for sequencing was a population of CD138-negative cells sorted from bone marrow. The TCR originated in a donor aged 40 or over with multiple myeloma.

The CDR3 nucleotides read TGTGCCAGCAGTTCTAGCGGTCAGACCCAGTACTTC. This codes for CASSSSGQTQYF. The rearrangement links TRBV6-6 to TRBJ2-5; the match to TRBD2 covers 7 bases. The CDR3 sequence is 12 residues long. CDR1 is MNHNY and CDR2 is SVGAGI in the germline V gene (reference sequence). The V segment lost 4 bases and the J segment 6 bases; nucleotides outside the gene matches: 2.